The T cell receptor (beta chain) described here comes from a study of tumor-infiltrating lymphocytes in primary liver carcinoma. The researchers produced TCR beta cDNA from about 510 ng total RNA with a constant-region primer. Three-round nested multiplex PCR performed with slightly modified ARM-PCR produced the TCR beta libraries. Via MiXCR, TCRdb re-called the multiplex PCR reads, giving one row per CDR3 protein. The repertoire has roughly 50,000 distinct CDR3 sequences, about three quarters of them found once; the top ten carry about 25%. The study, taken as a whole, reports: Top clones occupying all five tumor regions numbered only about 8-25%. Tumors and blood were compared for top-250-clone fraction, and tumors had the significantly higher value (p = 0.039). Relative to tumor region pairs, the tumor-adjacent and tumor-blood pairs showed overlap that was lower.

Bulk tissue was left unsorted, and RNA and DNA were co-extracted from roughly 20-30 mg of it. There were five separate regions sampled from each tumor. In regard to this clonotype: Its antigen is not known. The germline gene is not matched at one end of the junction; a read error may be the cause.

This sequence was found in a man aged 35-49 years with primary liver carcinoma and hepatitis B virus infection. Source material: liver tumor tissue from sampling region 2. Subset defined: tumor region T2, inferior pole.

CDR3 DNA sequence: TGTGCCAACAGCTTGGATATCGGACTAGCCATGGGTGAGCAATCCTTC. It yields the protein CANSLDIGLAMGEQSF. V is TRBV11-2 and J is TRBJ2-1, with 8 nucleotides matching TRBD2. The CDR3 loop spans 16 amino acids. Looked up from germline, CDR1 is SGHAT and CDR2 is FQNNGV. Full variable domain (rest looked up from reference TRBV11-2 and TRBJ2-1): EAGVAQSPRYKIIEKRQSVAFWCNPISGHATLYWYQQILGQGPKLLIQFQNNGVVDDSQLPKDRFSAERLKGVDSTLKIQPAKLEDSAVYLCANSLDIGLAMGEQSFGPGTRLTVL.